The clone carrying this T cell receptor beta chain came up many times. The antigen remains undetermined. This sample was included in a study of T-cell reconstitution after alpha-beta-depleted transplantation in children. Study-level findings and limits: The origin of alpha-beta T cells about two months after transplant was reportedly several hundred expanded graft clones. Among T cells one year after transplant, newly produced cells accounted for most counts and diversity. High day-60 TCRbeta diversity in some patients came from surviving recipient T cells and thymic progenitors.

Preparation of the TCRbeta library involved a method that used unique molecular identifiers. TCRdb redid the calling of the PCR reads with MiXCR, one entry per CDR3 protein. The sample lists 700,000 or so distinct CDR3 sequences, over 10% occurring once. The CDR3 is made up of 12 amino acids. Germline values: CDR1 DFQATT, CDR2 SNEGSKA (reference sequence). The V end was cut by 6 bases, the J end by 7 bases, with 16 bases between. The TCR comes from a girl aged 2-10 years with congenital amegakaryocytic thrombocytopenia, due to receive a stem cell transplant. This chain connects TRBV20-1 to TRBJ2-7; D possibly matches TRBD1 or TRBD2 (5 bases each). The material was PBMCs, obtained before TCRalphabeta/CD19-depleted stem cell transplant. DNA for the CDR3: TGCAGTGCCGGGGCGGCTGGACGGGAGCAGTACTTC. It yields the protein CSAGAAGREQYF.